This entry describes one T cell receptor beta chain. Its ends do not fully match the called genes, so a read error is possible. These data are taken from a study of glioma-infiltrating T cells. Using RNA template, CDR3s of TCR alpha and beta were amplified with iRepertoire arm-PCR. TCRdb used MiXCR to reprocess the multiplex PCR reads, holding one entry per CDR3 protein. The sample carries 35,000 to 45,000 distinct CDR3 sequences, approximately 20% recorded once. Germline values: CDR1 MNHNY, CDR2 SVGAGI (reference sequence). CDR3 size: 14 residues. The genes are TRBV6-6 and TRBJ2-7, with D hard to call. Sequencing used glioma tissue, nonneoplastic brain tissue, or PBMCs (not recorded which). The receptor comes from a human donor with low-grade glioma or glioblastoma, undergoing nonglioma brain surgery, or in good health (not recorded which). The CDR3 DNA is TGTGCCCGCAGTTTTGGACCGGCCCCCTACGAGCGGTACTTC. Translated, it gives CARSFGPAPYERYF.